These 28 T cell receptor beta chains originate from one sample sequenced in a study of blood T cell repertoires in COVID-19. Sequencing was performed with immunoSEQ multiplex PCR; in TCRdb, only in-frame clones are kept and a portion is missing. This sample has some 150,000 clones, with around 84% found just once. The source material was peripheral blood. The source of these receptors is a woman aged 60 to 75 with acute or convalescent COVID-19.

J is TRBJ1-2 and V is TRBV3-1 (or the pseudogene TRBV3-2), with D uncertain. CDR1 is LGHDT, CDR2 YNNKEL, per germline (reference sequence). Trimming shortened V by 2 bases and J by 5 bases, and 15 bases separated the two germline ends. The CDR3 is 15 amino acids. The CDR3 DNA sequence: TGTGCCAGCAGCCAACCCGTGACGGACTCTTATGGCTACACCTTC. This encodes CASSQPVTDSYGYTF.

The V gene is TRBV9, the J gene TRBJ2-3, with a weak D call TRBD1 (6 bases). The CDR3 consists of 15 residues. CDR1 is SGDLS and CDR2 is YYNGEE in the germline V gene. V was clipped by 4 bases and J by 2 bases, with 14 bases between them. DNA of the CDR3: TGTGCCAGCAGCCTTTACAGGGCCCCCACAGATACGCAGTATTTT. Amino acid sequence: CASSLYRAPTDTQYF.

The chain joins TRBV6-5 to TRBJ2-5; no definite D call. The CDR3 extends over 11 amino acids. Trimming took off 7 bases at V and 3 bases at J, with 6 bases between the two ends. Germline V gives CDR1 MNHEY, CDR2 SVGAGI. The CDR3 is CASMEKETQYF. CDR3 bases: TGTGCCAGCATGGAGAAAGAGACCCAGTACTTC.

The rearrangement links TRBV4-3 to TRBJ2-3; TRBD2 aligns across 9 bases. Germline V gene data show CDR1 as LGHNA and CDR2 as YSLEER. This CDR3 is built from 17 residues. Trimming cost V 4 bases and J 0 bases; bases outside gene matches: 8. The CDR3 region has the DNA TGCGCCAGCAGCCCCCTGGGCGGGGGGGCAAGCACAGATACGCAGTATTTT. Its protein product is CASSPLGGGASTDTQYF.

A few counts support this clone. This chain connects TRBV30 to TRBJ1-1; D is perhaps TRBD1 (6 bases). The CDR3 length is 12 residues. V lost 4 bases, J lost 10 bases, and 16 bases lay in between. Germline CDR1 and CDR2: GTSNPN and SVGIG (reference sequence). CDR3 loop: CAWKDRWLGAFF. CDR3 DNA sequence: TGTGCCTGGAAGGACAGATGGCTTGGAGCTTTCTTT.

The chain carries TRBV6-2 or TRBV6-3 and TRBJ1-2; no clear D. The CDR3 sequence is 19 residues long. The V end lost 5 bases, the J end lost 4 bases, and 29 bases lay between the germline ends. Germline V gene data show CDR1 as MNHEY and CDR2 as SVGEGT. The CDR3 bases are TGTGCCAGCAGTCCGATTCCTGAGGGCCTCCGGGCAGTCCTCTATGGCTACACCTTC. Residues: CASSPIPEGLRAVLYGYTF.

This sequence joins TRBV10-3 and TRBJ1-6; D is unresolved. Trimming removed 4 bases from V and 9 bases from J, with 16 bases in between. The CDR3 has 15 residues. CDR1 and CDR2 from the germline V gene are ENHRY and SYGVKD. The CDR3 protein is CAISGSASGGSPLHF. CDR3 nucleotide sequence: TGTGCCATCAGTGGGAGTGCCTCGGGTGGTTCACCCCTCCACTTT.

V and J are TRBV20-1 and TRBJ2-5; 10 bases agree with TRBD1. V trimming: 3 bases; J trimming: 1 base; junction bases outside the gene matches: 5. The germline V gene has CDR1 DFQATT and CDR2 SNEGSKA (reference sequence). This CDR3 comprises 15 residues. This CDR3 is CSASDRGQLQETQYF. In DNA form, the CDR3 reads TGCAGTGCTAGTGACAGGGGGCAGCTCCAAGAGACCCAGTACTTC.

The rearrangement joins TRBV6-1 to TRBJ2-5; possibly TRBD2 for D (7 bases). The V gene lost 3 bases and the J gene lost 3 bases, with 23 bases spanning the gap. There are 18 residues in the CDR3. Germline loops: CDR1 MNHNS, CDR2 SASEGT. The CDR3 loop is CASSDNFGGGGYKETQYF. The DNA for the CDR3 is TGTGCCAGCAGTGATAATTTTGGGGGCGGGGGTTACAAAGAGACCCAGTACTTC.

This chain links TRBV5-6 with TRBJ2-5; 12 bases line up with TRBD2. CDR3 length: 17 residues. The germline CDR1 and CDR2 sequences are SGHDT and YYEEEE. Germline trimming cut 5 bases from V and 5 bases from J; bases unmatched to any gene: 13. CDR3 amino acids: CASRHSLAGGPSETQYF. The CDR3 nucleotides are TGTGCCAGCAGGCACTCCCTAGCGGGGGGGCCCAGTGAGACCCAGTACTTC. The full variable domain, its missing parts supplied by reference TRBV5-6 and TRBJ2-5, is DAGVTQSPTHLIKTRGQQVTLRCSPKSGHDTVSWYQQALGQGPQFIFQYYEEEERQRGNFPDRFSGHQFPNYSSELNVNALLLGDSALYLCASRHSLAGGPSETQYFGPGTRLLVL.

The CDR3 reads CAISDLLRREGNTGELFF. For the CDR3, the DNA is TGTGCCATCAGTGACTTACTTCGCCGGGAGGGTAACACCGGGGAGCTGTTTTTT. This rearrangement joins TRBV10-3 to TRBJ2-2; 8 bases fit TRBD2. The CDR3 contains 18 residues. V trimming: 3 bases; J trimming: 2 bases; junction bases outside the gene matches: 11. From germline, CDR1 is ENHRY and CDR2 SYGVKD.

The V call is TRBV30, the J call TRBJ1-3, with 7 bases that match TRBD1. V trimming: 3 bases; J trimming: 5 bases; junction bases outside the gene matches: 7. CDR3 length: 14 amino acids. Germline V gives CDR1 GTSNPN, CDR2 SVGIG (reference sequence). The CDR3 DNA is TGTGCCTGGAGGTGGGGCAGGGGGAGAAACACCATATATTTT. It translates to CAWRWGRGRNTIYF.

The CDR3 DNA reads as TGTGCAAGTCGCTTGGGGCCCGGGCACCACAATCAGCCCCAGCATTTT. Translating it yields CASRLGPGHHNQPQHF. The V call is TRBV12-2, the J call TRBJ1-5; the table assigns TRBD1, which was not confirmed against the DNA. TRBV12-2 is an annotated pseudogene. The CDR3 totals 16 residues.

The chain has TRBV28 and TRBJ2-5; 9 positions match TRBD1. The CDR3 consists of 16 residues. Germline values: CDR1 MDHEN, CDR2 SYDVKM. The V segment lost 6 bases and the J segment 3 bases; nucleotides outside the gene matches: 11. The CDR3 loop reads CASRRGAGQGEETQYF. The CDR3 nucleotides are TGTGCCAGCAGAAGGGGCGCGGGACAGGGAGAAGAGACCCAGTACTTC.

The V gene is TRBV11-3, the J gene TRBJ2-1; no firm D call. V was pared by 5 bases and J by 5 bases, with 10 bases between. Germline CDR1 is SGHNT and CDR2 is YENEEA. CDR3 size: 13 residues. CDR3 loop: CASSVPPDNEQFF. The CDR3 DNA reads TGTGCCAGCAGCGTTCCACCAGACAATGAGCAGTTCTTC.

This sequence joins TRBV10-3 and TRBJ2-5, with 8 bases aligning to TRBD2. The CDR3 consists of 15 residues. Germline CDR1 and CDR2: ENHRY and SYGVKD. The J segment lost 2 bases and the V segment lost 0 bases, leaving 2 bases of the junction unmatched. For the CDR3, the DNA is TGTGCCATCAGTGAGTCCCGGGGGGGGCAAGAGACCCAGTACTTC. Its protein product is CAISESRGGQETQYF.

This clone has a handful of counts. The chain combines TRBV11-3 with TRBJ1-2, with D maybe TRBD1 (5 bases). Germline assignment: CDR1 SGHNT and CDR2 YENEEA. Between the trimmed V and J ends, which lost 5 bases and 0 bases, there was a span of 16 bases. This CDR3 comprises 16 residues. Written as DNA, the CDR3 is TGTGCCAGCAGCCCGGAGGGCAGGGCGGCTAACTATGGCTACACCTTC. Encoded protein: CASSPEGRAANYGYTF.

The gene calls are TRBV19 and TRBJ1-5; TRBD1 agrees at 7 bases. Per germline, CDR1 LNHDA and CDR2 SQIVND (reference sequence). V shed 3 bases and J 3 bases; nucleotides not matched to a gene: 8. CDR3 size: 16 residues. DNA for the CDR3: TGTGCCAGTAGTATCTTAGGACAGGTTTACAATCAGCCCCAGCATTTT. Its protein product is CASSILGQVYNQPQHF.

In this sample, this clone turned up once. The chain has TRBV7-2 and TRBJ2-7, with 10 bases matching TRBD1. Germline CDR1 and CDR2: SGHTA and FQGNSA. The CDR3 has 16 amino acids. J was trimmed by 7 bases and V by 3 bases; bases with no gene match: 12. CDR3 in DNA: TGTGCCAGCAGCTTCCAGTCCGGGACAGGGGATCGGGAGCAGTACTTC. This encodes CASSFQSGTGDREQYF.

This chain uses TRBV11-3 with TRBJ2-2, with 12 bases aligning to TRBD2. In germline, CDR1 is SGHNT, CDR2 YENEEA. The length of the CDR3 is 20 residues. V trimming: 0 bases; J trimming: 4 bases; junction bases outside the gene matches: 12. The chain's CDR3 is CASSLDRASGGAIGTGELFF. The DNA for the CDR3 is TGTGCCAGCAGCTTAGATCGCGCTAGCGGGGGGGCAATTGGCACCGGGGAGCTGTTTTTT.

CDR3 protein: CASSHRFTGGKGNYYGYTF. For the CDR3, the DNA is TGCGCCAGCAGCCATAGGTTCACAGGGGGCAAGGGTAACTACTATGGCTACACCTTC. V is TRBV4-1 and J is TRBJ1-2, with TRBD1 identical over 9 bases. CDR1 and CDR2 from the germline V gene are MGHRA and YSYEKL. CDR3 size: 19 residues. The ends lost 3 bases at V and 3 bases at J; junction bases unmatched: 17.

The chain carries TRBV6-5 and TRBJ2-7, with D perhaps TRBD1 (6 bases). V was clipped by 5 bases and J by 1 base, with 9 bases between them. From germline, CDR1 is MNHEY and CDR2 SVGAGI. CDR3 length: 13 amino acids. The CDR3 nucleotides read TGTGCCAGCAGTCGAGGACAGTCCTACGAGCAGTACTTC. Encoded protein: CASSRGQSYEQYF.

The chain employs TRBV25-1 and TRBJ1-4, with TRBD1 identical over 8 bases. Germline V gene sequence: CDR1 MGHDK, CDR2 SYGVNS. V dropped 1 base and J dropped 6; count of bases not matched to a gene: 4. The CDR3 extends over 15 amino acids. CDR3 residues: CASSESGTGYEKLFF. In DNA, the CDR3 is TGTGCCAGCAGTGAATCCGGGACAGGATATGAAAAACTGTTTTTT.

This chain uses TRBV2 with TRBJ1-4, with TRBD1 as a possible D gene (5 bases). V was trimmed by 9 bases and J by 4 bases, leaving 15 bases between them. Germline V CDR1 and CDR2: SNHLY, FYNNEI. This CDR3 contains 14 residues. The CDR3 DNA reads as TGTGCCAGGGGGCCCAGATCGATTAATGAAAAACTGTTTTTT. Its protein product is CARGPRSINEKLFF.

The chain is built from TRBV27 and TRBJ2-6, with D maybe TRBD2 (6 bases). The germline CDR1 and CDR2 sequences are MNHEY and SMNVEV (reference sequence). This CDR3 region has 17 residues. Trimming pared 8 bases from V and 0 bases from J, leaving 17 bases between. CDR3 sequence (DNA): TGTGCCAGCGGGGGAAGGGGACTTAACTCTGGGGCCAACGTCCTGACTTTC. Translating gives CASGGRGLNSGANVLTF.

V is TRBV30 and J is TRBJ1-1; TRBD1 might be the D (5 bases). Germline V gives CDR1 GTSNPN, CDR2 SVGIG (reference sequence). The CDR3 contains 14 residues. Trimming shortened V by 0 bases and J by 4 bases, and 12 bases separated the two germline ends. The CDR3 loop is CAWSVRRGGTEAFF. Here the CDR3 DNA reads TGTGCCTGGAGTGTAAGGCGGGGGGGCACTGAAGCTTTCTTT.

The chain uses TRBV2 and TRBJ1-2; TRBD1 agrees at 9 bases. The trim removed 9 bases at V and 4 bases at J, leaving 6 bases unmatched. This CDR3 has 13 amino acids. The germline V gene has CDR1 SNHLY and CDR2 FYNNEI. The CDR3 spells CARRTGDGYGYTF. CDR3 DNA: TGTGCCAGAAGGACAGGGGACGGCTATGGCTACACCTTC.

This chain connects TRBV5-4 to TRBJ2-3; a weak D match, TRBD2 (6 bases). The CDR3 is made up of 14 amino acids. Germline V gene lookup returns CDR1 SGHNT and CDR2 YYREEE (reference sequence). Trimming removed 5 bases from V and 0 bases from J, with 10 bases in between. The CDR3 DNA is TGTGCCAGCAGGACCGGGACTAGCACAGATACGCAGTATTTT. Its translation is CASRTGTSTDTQYF.